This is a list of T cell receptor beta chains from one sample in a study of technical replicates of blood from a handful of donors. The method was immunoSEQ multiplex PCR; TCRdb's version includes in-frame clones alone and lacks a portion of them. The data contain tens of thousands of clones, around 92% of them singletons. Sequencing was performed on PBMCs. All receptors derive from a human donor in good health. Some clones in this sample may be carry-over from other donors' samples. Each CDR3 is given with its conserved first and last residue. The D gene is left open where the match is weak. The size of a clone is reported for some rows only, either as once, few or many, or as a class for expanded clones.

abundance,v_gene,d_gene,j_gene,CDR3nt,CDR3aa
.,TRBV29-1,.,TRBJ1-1,TGCAGCGCCATACAGGGTAACACTGAAGCTTTCTTT,CSAIQGNTEAFF
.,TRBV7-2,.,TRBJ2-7,TGTGCCAGCAGCTTAGAAGGGGCAATCAGCTCCTACGAGCAGTACTTC,CASSLEGAISSYEQYF
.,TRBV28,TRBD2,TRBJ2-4,TGTGCCAGCAGTTCCTTTTTAGCGGGGGGAAACATTCAGTACTTC,CASSSFLAGGNIQYF
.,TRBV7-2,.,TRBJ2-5,TGTGCCAGCAGCTTAAACACCCAAGAGACCCAGTACTTC,CASSLNTQETQYF
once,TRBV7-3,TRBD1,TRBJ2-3,TGTGCCAGCAGCTTAACTAGGAACAGGGGGAGCGATACGCAGTATTTT,CASSLTRNRGSDTQYF
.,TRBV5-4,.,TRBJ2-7,TGTGCCAGCAGCTTGCAGAACACCTACGAGCAGTACTTC,CASSLQNTYEQYF
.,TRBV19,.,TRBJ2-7,TGTGCCAGTAGTATGGCCCATCCCCGCTACGAGCAGTACTTC,CASSMAHPRYEQYF
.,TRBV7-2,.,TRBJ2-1,TGTGCCAGCAGCGTGAGAATGGGGGCCGGAAATGAGCAGTTCTTC,CASSVRMGAGNEQFF
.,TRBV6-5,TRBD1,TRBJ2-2,TGTGCCAGCAGAACGGGACAGGGGGCCGTCGGGGAGCTGTTTTTT,CASRTGQGAVGELFF
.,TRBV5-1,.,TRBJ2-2,TGCGCCAGCACTGCCTGGGACTTAGGCACCGGGGAGCTGTTTTTT,CASTAWDLGTGELFF
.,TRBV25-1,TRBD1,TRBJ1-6,TGTGCCAGCGGGCCCCGGGACAGGGGGCTAATTAATTCACCCCTCCACTTT,CASGPRDRGLINSPLHF
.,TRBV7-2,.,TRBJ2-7,TGTGCCAGCAGCTTAGGTCAGGGGTGGGACGAGCAGTACTTC,CASSLGQGWDEQYF
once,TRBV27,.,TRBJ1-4,TGTGCCAGCAGTTGGACATTGGGGGGTGAAAAACTGTTTTTT,CASSWTLGGEKLFF
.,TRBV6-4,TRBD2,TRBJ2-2,TGTGCCAGCAGTGACTTAGCGGGAGACACCGGGGAGCTGTTTTTT,CASSDLAGDTGELFF
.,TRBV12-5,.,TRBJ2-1,TGTGCTAGTGCCCTTTCCAATGAGCAGTTCTTC,CASALSNEQFF
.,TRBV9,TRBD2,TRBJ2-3,TGTGCCAGCAGCCAAGGGACTAGCGAGAGCACAGATACGCAGTATTTT,CASSQGTSESTDTQYF
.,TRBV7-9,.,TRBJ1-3,TGTGCCAGCAGCTTGGGGAGCTCTGGAAACACCATATATTTT,CASSLGSSGNTIYF
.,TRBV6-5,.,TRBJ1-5,TGTGCCAGCAGTTACTCGGCAGGGGCGAGCAATCAGCCCCAGCATTTT,CASSYSAGASNQPQHF
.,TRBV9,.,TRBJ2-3,TGTGCCAGCAGCGTAGTTGGGGGGTTGGATACGCAGTATTTT,CASSVVGGLDTQYF
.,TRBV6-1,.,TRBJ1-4,TGTGCCAGCAGTGAACACTCCCCGGTCACTAATGAAAAACTGTTTTTT,CASSEHSPVTNEKLFF
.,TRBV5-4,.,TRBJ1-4,TGTGCCAGCAGCTCTAGAGGGACAACTAATGAAAAACTGTTTTTT,CASSSRGTTNEKLFF
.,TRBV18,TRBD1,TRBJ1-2,TGTGCCAGCTCTCCCCTGGACAGGGAGGTCCATGGCTACACCTTC,CASSPLDREVHGYTF
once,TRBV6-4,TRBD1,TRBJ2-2,TGTGCCATACGACAGGGGGTTGGCGGGGAGCTGTTTTTT,CAIRQGVGGELFF
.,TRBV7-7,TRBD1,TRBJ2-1,TGTGCCAGCAGCCAAGCCGGGACAGGGACCAATGAGCAGTTCTTC,CASSQAGTGTNEQFF
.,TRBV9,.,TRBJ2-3,TGTGCCAGCACGTACTCCGGACACAAAACAGATACGCAGTATTTT,CASTYSGHKTDTQYF
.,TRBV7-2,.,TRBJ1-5,TGTGCCAGCAGTAGAGTTTTCAATCAGCCCCAGCATTTT,CASSRVFNQPQHF
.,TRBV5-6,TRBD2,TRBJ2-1,TGTGCCAGCAGCCCGCCTGGGAGGGCCAGTAGAAATGAGCAGTTCTTC,CASSPPGRASRNEQFF
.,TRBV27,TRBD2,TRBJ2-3,TGTGCCAGCAGTTACGAGGGACTAGCGTTGACAGATACGCAGTATTTT,CASSYEGLALTDTQYF
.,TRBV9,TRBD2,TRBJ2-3,TGTGCCAGCAGCGTCGGCGAGGGGCGGGAGAGGGGCACAGATACGCAGTATTTT,CASSVGEGRERGTDTQYF
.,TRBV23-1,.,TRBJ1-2,TGCGCCAGCAGTCAGAGGAATGATAACTATGGCTACACCTTC,CASSQRNDNYGYTF
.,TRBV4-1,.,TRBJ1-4,TGCGCCAGCAGCCAAGGGCAGGGAAGGAGTGAAAAACTGTTTTTT,CASSQGQGRSEKLFF
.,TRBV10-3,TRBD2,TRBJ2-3,TGTGCCATCAGTGGGACTAGCGTGGCGAGGGACACAGATACGCAGTATTTT,CAISGTSVARDTDTQYF
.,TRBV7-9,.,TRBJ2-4,TGTGCCAGCAGCTTAGAGCGTCTAGCCAAAAACATTCAGTACTTC,CASSLERLAKNIQYF
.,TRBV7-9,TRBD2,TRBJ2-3,TGTGCCAGCAGCACATCGAGGCGGGGGATAGTGACAGATACGCAGTATTTT,CASSTSRRGIVTDTQYF
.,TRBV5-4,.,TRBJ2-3,TGTGCCAGCAGCCCCGACAGGTACACAGATACGCAGTATTTT,CASSPDRYTDTQYF
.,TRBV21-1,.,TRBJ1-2,TGTGCCAGCACGAAGAGAACAGGGCAGTCGGATGGCTACACCTTC,CASTKRTGQSDGYTF
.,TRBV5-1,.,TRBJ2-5,TGCGCCAGCAGCTTGTACGGGGGACGGGAGACCCAGTACTTC,CASSLYGGRETQYF